Listed below are T cell receptor beta chains from one sample, sequenced in a study of cytomegalovirus exposure and HLA in healthy donors. Using immunoSEQ multiplex PCR, the repertoire was profiled, and TCRdb retains in-frame clones only, with some absent. The sample includes more than 130,000 clones, roughly 80% seen only once; the top ten take around 4.9%. The sample comprised PBMCs. The receptors stem from a male donor in good health and CMV-seronegative. CDR3s include the opening cysteine and the closing phenylalanine or tryptophan. Each record gives: clone size, J gene, D gene, V gene, CDR3 protein, CDR3 DNA. D genes are given only for firm matches. Where a row states a size, it is once, few, many or the class of an expanded clone; other rows omit it.

>-|TRBJ1-2|-|TRBV10-2
CALSDGGYGYTF
TGCGCCCTCTCGGACGGGGGCTATGGCTACACCTTC
>-|TRBJ2-1|TRBD1|TRBV7-2
CASSLVVAGQGNNEQFF
TGTGCCAGCAGCTTAGTTGTGGCGGGACAGGGGAACAATGAGCAGTTCTTC
>-|TRBJ1-1|-|TRBV6-5
CATGRRGRNTEAFF
TGTGCCACCGGCCGAAGGGGTCGGAACACTGAAGCTTTCTTT
>-|TRBJ1-2|-|TRBV15
CATSRGGWGQEDYGYTF
TGTGCCACCAGCAGAGGGGGTTGGGGGCAGGAGGACTATGGCTACACCTTC
>-|TRBJ2-5|TRBD2|TRBV29-1
CSVLSGGAYGTQYF
TGCAGCGTCCTAAGCGGGGGAGCCTACGGGACCCAGTACTTC
>-|TRBJ1-1|TRBD1|TRBV7-2
CASSLGTGSEAFF
TGTGCCAGCAGCTTAGGGACAGGATCTGAAGCTTTCTTT
>few|TRBJ1-1|-|TRBV2
CASTADMNTEAFF
TGTGCCAGCACAGCGGATATGAACACTGAAGCTTTCTTT
>-|TRBJ1-6|-|TRBV7-3
CASSFWADSPLHF
TGTGCCAGCAGCTTTTGGGCAGATTCACCCCTCCACTTT
>-|TRBJ1-2|-|TRBV6-1
CASKTVNYGYTF
TGTGCCAGCAAGACAGTGAACTATGGCTACACCTTC
>-|TRBJ2-1|TRBD1|TRBV4-1
CASSHLVDRGLYNEQFF
TGCGCCAGCAGCCACCTAGTCGACAGGGGGCTCTACAATGAGCAGTTCTTC
>-|TRBJ1-2|-|TRBV6-1
CASAQVRLYGYTF
TGTGCCAGCGCTCAAGTCAGACTCTATGGCTACACCTTC
>-|TRBJ2-7|-|TRBV9
CASSVEGGPTYEQYF
TGTGCCAGCAGCGTAGAGGGGGGGCCGACCTACGAGCAGTACTTC
>-|TRBJ2-1|TRBD2|TRBV28
CASSLVRGGSVEQFF
TGTGCCAGCAGTTTAGTACGGGGGGGGTCTGTTGAGCAGTTCTTC
>-|TRBJ2-3|-|TRBV5-1
CASSLALGVVTDTQYF
TGCGCCAGCAGCTTGGCCTTAGGGGTCGTCACAGATACGCAGTATTTT
>-|TRBJ1-1|TRBD1|TRBV19
CASSRDRHTEAFF
TGTGCCAGCTCCCGGGACAGACACACTGAAGCTTTCTTT
>once|TRBJ1-1|-|TRBV7-2
CASSLLKLGSTEAFF
TGTGCCAGCAGCTTGTTGAAGCTCGGGAGCACTGAAGCTTTCTTT
>-|TRBJ1-5|-|TRBV5-1
CASSLDPAGPTNQPQHF
TGCGCCAGCAGCTTGGACCCAGCGGGGCCAACGAATCAGCCCCAGCATTTT
>-|TRBJ2-7|TRBD1|TRBV27
CASSQTGDREQYF
TGTGCCAGCAGTCAGACAGGGGATAGGGAGCAGTACTTC